The present entry profiles one TCR beta chain with its context. The target antigen is unknown. CDR3 size: 13 residues. Per the germline V gene, CDR1 is PRHDT and CDR2 is FYEKMQ (reference sequence). Trimming left V 4 bases short and J 8 bases short, with 11 bases between. These data belong to a study of coeliac disease. Measured with immunoSEQ multiplex PCR; TCRdb has only the in-frame clones, and not every one. The repertoire holds some 8,900 clones, with 67% as singletons. General study points: In active celiac disease, intraepithelial and lamina propria TRB and TRG repertoires were less clonal than controls.

One frozen approximately 550,000-cell aliquot per fraction was sequenced. The sequenced sample was lamina propria lymphocytes from the gut. V gene TRBV13 combines with J gene TRBJ2-2; unclear D gene. The TCR comes from a woman aged 60-75 years with celiac disease. CDR3 DNA: TGTGCCAGCAGCTCTCCCCAGAGGGGGGAGCTGTTTTTT. This encodes CASSSPQRGELFF.